This T cell receptor (beta chain) comes out of a study of cytomegalovirus exposure and HLA in healthy donors. With respect to this clone: This sample also contains other DNA sequences that code for the same CDR3.

The junction had 6 bases not matched to a gene; V was cut back by 2 bases and J by 3 bases. Germline CDR1 and CDR2: SGHNT and YYREEE (reference sequence). CDR3 length: 15 amino acids. The PCR was carried out with 60 Vbeta primers and 13 Jbeta primers. This table comes from immunoSEQ multiplex PCR, and its TCRdb copy is limited to in-frame clones, with some not included. The sample yields under 200,000 clones, 86% seen once. The TCR sequence derives from a woman younger than 35 in good health and CMV-seronegative. The chain recombines TRBV5-4 with TRBJ1-2, with 8 bases fitting TRBD1. The sample was PBMCs. This chain's CDR3 is CASSFLDRGDYGYTF. In DNA, the CDR3 is TGTGCCAGCAGCTTTCTTGACAGGGGCGACTATGGCTACACCTTC.